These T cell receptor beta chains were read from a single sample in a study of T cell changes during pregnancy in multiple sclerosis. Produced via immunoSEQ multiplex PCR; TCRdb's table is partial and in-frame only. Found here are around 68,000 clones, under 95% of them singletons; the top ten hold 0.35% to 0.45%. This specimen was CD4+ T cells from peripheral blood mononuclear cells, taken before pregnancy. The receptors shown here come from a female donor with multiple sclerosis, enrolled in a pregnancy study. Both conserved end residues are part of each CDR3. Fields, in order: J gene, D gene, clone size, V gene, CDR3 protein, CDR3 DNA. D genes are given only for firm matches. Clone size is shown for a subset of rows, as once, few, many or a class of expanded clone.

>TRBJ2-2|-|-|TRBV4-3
CASSQRTNTGELFF
TGCGCCAGCAGCCAGAGAACGAACACCGGGGAGCTGTTTTTT
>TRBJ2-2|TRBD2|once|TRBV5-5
CASSVLAGKNTGELFF
TGTGCCAGCAGCGTACTAGCGGGGAAGAACACCGGGGAGCTGTTTTTT
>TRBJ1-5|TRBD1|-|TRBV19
CASRLTGGNQPQHF
TGTGCCAGTAGACTGACAGGGGGCAATCAGCCCCAGCATTTT
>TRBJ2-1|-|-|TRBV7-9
CASSPEGLRWDEQFF
TGTGCCAGCAGCCCGGAGGGTCTAAGATGGGATGAGCAGTTCTTC
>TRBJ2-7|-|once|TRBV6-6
CASSRVVPSPEQYF
TGTGCCAGCAGCCGAGTAGTCCCCTCTCCCGAGCAGTACTTC
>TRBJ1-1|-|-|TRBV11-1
CASSLGPGTNTEAFF
TGTGCCAGCAGCTTAGGCCCCGGGACAAACACTGAAGCTTTCTTT
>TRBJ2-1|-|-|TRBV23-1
CASSQSVGRLF
TGCGCCAGCAGTCAATCGGTGGGCAGGCTCTTC
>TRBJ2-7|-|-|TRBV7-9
CASSLELGGSEQYF
TGTGCCAGCAGCTTAGAATTAGGGGGAAGCGAGCAGTACTTC
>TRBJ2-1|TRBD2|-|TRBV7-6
CASSLSGRAGNEQFF
TGTGCCAGCAGCCTTAGCGGGAGGGCAGGGAATGAGCAGTTCTTC
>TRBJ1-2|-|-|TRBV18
CASSASDYGYTF
TGTGCCAGCTCCGCTAGCGACTATGGCTACACCTTC
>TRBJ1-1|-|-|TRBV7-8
CASSFHSAEAFF
TGTGCCAGCAGCTTCCACTCAGCGGAGGCTTTCTTT
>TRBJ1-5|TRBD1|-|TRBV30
CAWSRTGGQPQHF
TGTGCCTGGAGTAGGACAGGGGGTCAGCCCCAGCATTTT
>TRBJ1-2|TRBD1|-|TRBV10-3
CAISLKLDREGGYTF
TGTGCCATCAGTTTGAAACTGGACAGGGAAGGTGGCTACACCTTC
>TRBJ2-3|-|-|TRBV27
CASSSPSRDGRDTQYF
TGTGCCAGCAGTTCCCCATCGCGGGACGGCCGGGATACGCAGTATTTT
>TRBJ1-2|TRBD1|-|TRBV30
CAWTRQGLYGYTF
TGTGCCTGGACCCGACAGGGACTCTATGGCTACACCTTC
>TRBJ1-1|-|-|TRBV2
CASSVQGVNTEAFF
TGTGCCAGCAGTGTACAGGGAGTGAACACTGAAGCTTTCTTT
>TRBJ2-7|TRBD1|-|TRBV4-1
CASSQDGLGAGQGSYEQYF
TGCGCCAGCAGCCAAGATGGGTTGGGAGCGGGACAGGGTTCCTACGAGCAGTACTTC
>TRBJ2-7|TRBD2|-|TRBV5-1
CASSLPTGLANGEQYF
TGCGCCAGCAGCTTGCCCACGGGACTAGCAAACGGCGAGCAGTACTTC
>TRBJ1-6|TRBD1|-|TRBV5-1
CASSRDRGGNSPLHF
TGCGCCAGCAGCAGGGACAGGGGGGGAAATTCACCCCTCCACTTT
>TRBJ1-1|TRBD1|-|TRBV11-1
CASSLGQARYKAFF
TGTGCCAGCAGCCTCGGACAGGCAAGATATAAAGCTTTCTTT
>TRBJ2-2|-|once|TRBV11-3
CASSLGHSGELFF
TGTGCCAGCAGCTTAGGACACTCCGGGGAGCTGTTTTTT
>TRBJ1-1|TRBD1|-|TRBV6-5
CASYGQVFTEAFF
TGTGCCAGCTACGGACAGGTATTCACTGAAGCTTTCTTT
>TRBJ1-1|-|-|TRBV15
CATSRGWGGTLNEAFF
TGTGCCACCAGCAGAGGATGGGGGGGGACTCTTAACGAAGCTTTCTTT
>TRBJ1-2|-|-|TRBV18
CASSESQGLYGYTF
TGTGCCAGCTCAGAATCACAGGGCCTCTATGGCTACACCTTC
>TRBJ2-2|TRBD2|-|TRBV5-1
CASSLLPSGSLSGELFF
TGCGCCAGCAGCTTGCTCCCTAGCGGGAGTCTCTCGGGGGAGCTGTTTTTT
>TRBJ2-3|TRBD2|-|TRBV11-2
CASSLDGLAVNTDTQYF
TGTGCCAGCAGCTTAGACGGACTAGCGGTTAACACAGATACGCAGTATTTT
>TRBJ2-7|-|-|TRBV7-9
CASSLSSHEQYF
TGTGCCAGCAGCTTATCGTCTCACGAGCAGTACTTC
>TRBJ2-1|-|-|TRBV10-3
CAISEGGAGRNEQFF
TGTGCCATCAGTGAGGGGGGCGCGGGCCGCAATGAGCAGTTCTTC